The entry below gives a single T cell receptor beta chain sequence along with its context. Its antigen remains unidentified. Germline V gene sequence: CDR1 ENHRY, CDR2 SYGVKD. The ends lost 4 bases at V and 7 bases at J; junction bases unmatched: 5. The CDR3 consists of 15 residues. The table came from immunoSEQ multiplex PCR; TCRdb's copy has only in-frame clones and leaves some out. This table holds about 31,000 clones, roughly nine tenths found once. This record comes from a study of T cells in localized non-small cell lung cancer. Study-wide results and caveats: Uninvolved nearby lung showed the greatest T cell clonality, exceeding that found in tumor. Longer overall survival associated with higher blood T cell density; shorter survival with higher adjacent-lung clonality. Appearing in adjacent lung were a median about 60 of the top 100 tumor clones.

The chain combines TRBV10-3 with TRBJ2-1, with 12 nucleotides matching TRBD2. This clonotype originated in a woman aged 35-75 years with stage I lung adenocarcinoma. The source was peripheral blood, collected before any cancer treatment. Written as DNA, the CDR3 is TGTGCCATCAGTGGGGGACTAGCGGGTGGGAATGAGCAGTTCTTC. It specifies CAISGGLAGGNEQFF.